The 23 T cell receptor beta chains reported below all come from one sample, sequenced in a study of naive and memory T cell subsets. An equimolar mix of two oligonucleotides served as the beta constant-region primer for TRBC1 and TRBC2. Ligated cDNA was amplified by four rounds of PCR with nested alpha and beta constant-region primers and SP2. TCRdb used MiXCR to reprocess the UMI-ligation and nested PCR reads, holding one entry per CDR3 protein. The sample contains roughly 150,000 distinct CDR3 sequences, approximately 20% of which appear only once. No antigens are known for them. Findings and limits, study-wide: Possibly reflecting memory cells re-expressing CD45RA, a few larger clonotypes occurred in naive repertoires, especially CD8.

Source material: naive CD8+ T cells from blood. Receptors originate from a human donor in good health.

This clonotype was detected only a few times. The V and J genes are TRBV6-5 and TRBJ2-1; a possible D gene is TRBD2 (7 bases). CDR1 and CDR2 (germline): MNHEY, SVGAGI. The CDR3 has 13 residues. V lost 4 bases to trimming and J lost 9 bases, with 13 bases between them. The CDR3 sequence: CASSWQRGGEQFF. The DNA of the CDR3 is TGTGCCAGCAGTTGGCAGAGGGGGGGTGAGCAGTTCTTC.

This clonotype was observed a few times. The chain is built from TRBV4-1 and TRBJ1-4, with D maybe TRBD1 (5 bases). The ends were cut back, 0 bases at V and 11 bases at J, with 16 bases in the middle. Germline lookup yields CDR1 MGHRA and CDR2 YSYEKL. CDR3 size: 15 residues. The CDR3: CASSQESVIEGKLFF. The CDR3, as DNA: TGCGCCAGCAGCCAAGAGTCGGTGATAGAGGGGAAACTGTTTTTT.

The chain couples TRBV14 to TRBJ2-7; D may correspond to TRBD1 or TRBD2 (5 bases each). The germline gives CDR1 SGHDN, CDR2 FVKESK. With 4 bases removed from V and 6 bases from J, the gap between germline ends came to 16 bases. The CDR3 totals 14 residues. CDR3 DNA: TGTGCCAGCAGCCTCGGGACGGATCTTATCGAGCAGTACTTC. As protein: CASSLGTDLIEQYF.

Only a few counts were recorded for this clonotype. V is TRBV5-5 and J is TRBJ1-5; D unresolved. Germline V gene data show CDR1 as SGHKS and CDR2 as YYEKEE (reference sequence). V lost 0 bases and J 4 bases, leaving 5 bases between the germline ends. This CDR3 is built from 13 residues. The CDR3 coding sequence is TGTGCCAGCAGCTTGGACCCTAATCAGCCCCAGCATTTT. It translates to CASSLDPNQPQHF.

This clonotype turned up a few times. The chain has TRBV27 and TRBJ1-1, with TRBD1 as a possible D gene (6 bases). Deletions cut 5 bases from V and 4 bases from J, with 11 bases between. This CDR3 spans 13 amino acids. Germline assignment: CDR1 MNHEY and CDR2 SMNVEV (reference sequence). CDR3 sequence: CASSALGGTEAFF. For the CDR3, the DNA is TGTGCCAGCAGTGCCCTAGGGGGCACTGAAGCTTTCTTT.

The V gene is TRBV6-5, the J gene TRBJ1-2; D remains unclear. This CDR3 is 13 amino acids long. Germline V gives CDR1 MNHEY, CDR2 SVGAGI. The germline V and J ends were trimmed by 2 bases and 8 bases, with 12 bases remaining between them. The CDR3 DNA is TGTGCCAGCAGTTACGGTGGGAGTAGCGGCTACACCTTC. The encoded protein is CASSYGGSSGYTF.

This clonotype occurred a few times. The chain has TRBV28 and TRBJ1-5, with 12 bases that match TRBD1. CDR3 length equals 16 residues. The germline V gene has CDR1 MDHEN and CDR2 SYDVKM. The ends lost 0 bases at V and 3 bases at J; junction bases unmatched: 0. In DNA form, the CDR3 reads TGTGCCAGCAGTTTATGGGGACAGGGGGCCAATCAGCCCCAGCATTTT. It codes for CASSLWGQGANQPQHF.

This clonotype was recorded a few times. The chain carries TRBV28 and TRBJ2-1; D is perhaps TRBD1 or TRBD2 (6 bases each). Trimming removed 2 bases at V and 6 bases at J, with 11 bases between. This CDR3 contains 14 residues. Germline values: CDR1 MDHEN, CDR2 SYDVKM. The CDR3 nucleotides are TGTGCCAGCAGTTTAAGGGGGGCTAGCAATGAGCAGTTCTTC. The encoded protein is CASSLRGASNEQFF. Using reference TRBV28 and TRBJ2-1 for the parts outside the CDR3, the full variable domain is DVKVTQSSRYLVKRTGEKVFLECVQDMDHENMFWYRQDPGLGLRLIYFSYDVKMKEKGDIPEGYSVSREKKERFSLILESASTNQTSMYLCASSLRGASNEQFFGPGTRLTVL.

Written as DNA, the CDR3 is TGCAGCGTTGGGGTTCCCCGGACTAGCGGGAGTGCCTACAATGAGCAGTTCTTC. It encodes CSVGVPRTSGSAYNEQFF. This chain joins TRBV29-1 and TRBJ2-1; TRBD2 matches 13 bases. This CDR3 contains 18 residues. J was trimmed by 2 bases and V by 4 bases; bases with no gene match: 11. CDR1 and CDR2 from the germline V gene are SQVTM and ANQGSEA.

This chain joins TRBV29-1 and TRBJ2-1; D not resolved. V lost 6 bases and J 6 bases, leaving 3 bases between the germline ends. The length of the CDR3 is 9 residues. Germline CDR1 and CDR2: SQVTM and ANQGSEA. CDR3 amino acids: CSVSNEQFF. The CDR3 nucleotides are TGCAGCGTATCCAATGAGCAGTTCTTC.

There are many counts of this clonotype. This rearrangement joins TRBV6-2 or TRBV6-3 to TRBJ1-1; D is possibly TRBD1 (5 bases). Trimming stripped 2 bases from V and 8 bases from J, with 9 bases between. Per germline, CDR1 MNHEY and CDR2 SVGEGT. There are 12 residues in the CDR3. The CDR3 DNA reads as TGTGCCAGCAGTTACAGCCGGACAGAAGCTTTCTTT. It codes for CASSYSRTEAFF.

This clonotype turned up a few times. The rearrangement joins TRBV6-2 or TRBV6-3 to TRBJ2-3; D call uncertain. The V end lost 2 bases, the J end lost 0 bases, and 6 bases lay between the germline ends. Germline assignment: CDR1 MNHEY and CDR2 SVGEGT. The CDR3 has 14 amino acids. Here the CDR3 reads CASSYVLSTDTQYF. The CDR3 DNA sequence: TGTGCCAGCAGTTACGTCCTTAGCACAGATACGCAGTATTTT.

Only a few counts were recorded for this clonotype. The chain employs TRBV27 and TRBJ2-2; a possible D gene is TRBD1 (6 bases). The CDR3 runs to 13 residues. The ends were cut back, 4 bases at V and 7 bases at J, with 10 bases in the middle. Looked up from germline, CDR1 is MNHEY and CDR2 is SMNVEV (reference sequence). CDR3 amino acids: CASSYRAFGELFF. The CDR3, as DNA: TGTGCCAGCAGTTACAGGGCTTTCGGGGAGCTGTTTTTT.

This clonotype was seen a handful of times. J is TRBJ2-2 and V is TRBV7-8; TRBD1 is a possible D gene (5 bases). CDR1 and CDR2 (germline): SGHVS, FQNEAQ. The CDR3 runs to 17 residues. Trimming took 0 bases from V and 2 from J, leaving 13 bases between them. CDR3 protein: CASSLARKGANTGELFF. The CDR3 DNA follows: TGTGCCAGCAGCTTAGCGCGAAAAGGGGCAAACACCGGGGAGCTGTTTTTT.

The gene calls are TRBV7-6 and TRBJ2-7; 8 bases align to TRBD1. The CDR3 totals 13 residues. Germline loops: CDR1 SGHVS, CDR2 FNYEAQ. Trimming took 4 bases from V and 6 from J; bases not matched to a gene: 5. In nucleotides, the CDR3 is TGTGCCAGCAGCTCGGGACAGGTTACCGAGCAGTACTTC. This translates into CASSSGQVTEQYF.

The chain uses TRBV20-1 and TRBJ2-1; 8 bases line up with TRBD2. Trimming cost V 2 bases and J 4 bases; bases outside gene matches: 10. CDR3 length: 16 amino acids. Germline CDR1 is DFQATT and CDR2 is SNEGSKA (reference sequence). The CDR3 spells CSARPLAGISYNEQFF. DNA of the CDR3: TGCAGTGCTAGACCCTTAGCGGGAATCTCTTACAATGAGCAGTTCTTC.

There are a few counts of this clonotype. The chain combines TRBV28 with TRBJ1-1, with D unclear. The germline CDR1 and CDR2 sequences are MDHEN and SYDVKM. The CDR3 is 15 residues long. Trimming stripped 5 bases from V and 3 bases from J, with 16 bases between. DNA of the CDR3: TGTGCCAGCAGTAGGGAAAGGGAGATCCACACTGAAGCTTTCTTT. Protein: CASSREREIHTEAFF. Looking up the rest from reference TRBV28 and TRBJ1-1 gives the full variable domain: DVKVTQSSRYLVKRTGEKVFLECVQDMDHENMFWYRQDPGLGLRLIYFSYDVKMKEKGDIPEGYSVSREKKERFSLILESASTNQTSMYLCASSREREIHTEAFFGQGTRLTVV.

Here the CDR3 reads CASSRQGNGAYNEKLFF. The CDR3 bases are TGTGCCAGCAGTCGACAGGGGAACGGTGCTTATAATGAAAAACTGTTTTTT. The chain is built from TRBV6-6 and TRBJ1-4; 8 bases line up with TRBD1. The CDR3 consists of 17 residues. Germline V CDR1 and CDR2: MNHNY, SVGAGI (reference sequence). V lost 5 bases and J lost 4; bases outside the gene matches: 12.

This clonotype was observed a few times. An end of the junction does not agree with germline; a read error may underlie this. This rearrangement joins TRBV4-1 to TRBJ2-5, with 7 bases aligning to TRBD2. Looked up from germline, CDR1 is MGHRA and CDR2 is YSYEKL. This CDR3 spans 14 amino acids. This CDR3 is CASSQRAEALAFNF. The CDR3 DNA is TGCGCCAGCAGCCAAAGGGCAGAAGCACTAGCGTTTAACTTC.

This clonotype was counted between two and nine times. The chain links TRBV12-3 or TRBV12-4 to TRBJ1-1; D is uncertain. V lost 6 bases to trimming and J lost 5 bases, with 13 bases between them. The CDR3 is 13 amino acids. Written as DNA, the CDR3 is TGTGCCAGCAGCCTTACGGCTAGGACTGAAGCTTTCTTT. Protein sequence: CASSLTARTEAFF.

This clonotype was detected ten times or more. V is TRBV7-6 and J is TRBJ2-7; TRBD2 might be the D (5 bases). In germline, CDR1 is SGHVS, CDR2 FNYEAQ. Trimming stripped 5 bases from V and 5 bases from J, with 19 bases between. The CDR3 length is 15 residues. The CDR3 nucleotides read TGTGCCAGCAGCCCATTCCCGGACGGAGGAAACGAGCAGTACTTC. Translation: CASSPFPDGGNEQYF. The whole variable domain, remainder taken from reference TRBV7-6 and TRBJ2-7, is GAGVSQSPRYKVTKRGQDVALRCDPISGHVSLYWYRQALGQGPEFLTYFNYEAQQDKSGLPNDRFSAERPEGSISTLTIQRTEQRDSAMYRCASSPFPDGGNEQYFGPGTRLTVT.

This clonotype occurred a few times. The CDR3 DNA reads TGCGCCAGCAGCCAAGGTTTGGGGACAGGGGGAGATACGCAGTATTTT. Its translation: CASSQGLGTGGDTQYF. This chain uses TRBV4-3 with TRBJ2-3; 11 nucleotides align to TRBD1. This CDR3 region has 16 residues. J was trimmed by 5 bases and V by 1 base; bases with no gene match: 5. Germline V gene data show CDR1 as LGHNA and CDR2 as YSLEER.

This clonotype has only a few counts. The rearrangement links TRBV28 to TRBJ1-4; D is uncertain. The CDR3 loop spans 13 amino acids. The V and J ends lost 4 bases and 6 bases respectively, with 9 bases between them. Germline-derived CDR1 and CDR2 are MDHEN and SYDVKM. The CDR3, as DNA: TGTGCCAGCAGTTCCCCCGCGGATGAAAAACTGTTTTTT. This codes for CASSSPADEKLFF.